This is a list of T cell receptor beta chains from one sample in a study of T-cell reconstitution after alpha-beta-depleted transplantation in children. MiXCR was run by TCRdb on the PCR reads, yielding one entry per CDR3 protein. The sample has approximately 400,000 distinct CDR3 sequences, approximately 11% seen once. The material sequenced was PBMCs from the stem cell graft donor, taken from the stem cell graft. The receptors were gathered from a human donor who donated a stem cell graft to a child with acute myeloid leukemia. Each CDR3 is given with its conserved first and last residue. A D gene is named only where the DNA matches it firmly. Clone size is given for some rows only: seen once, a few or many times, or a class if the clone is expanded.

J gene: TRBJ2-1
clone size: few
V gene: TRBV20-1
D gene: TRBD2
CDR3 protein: CSAPPSGRATPGFF
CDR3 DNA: TGCAGTGCCCCCCCCAGCGGGAGGGCCACCCCCGGGTTCTTC

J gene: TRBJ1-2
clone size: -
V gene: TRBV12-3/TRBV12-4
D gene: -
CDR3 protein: CASSLRGGGNYGYTF
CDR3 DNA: TGTGCCAGCAGTTTAAGGGGGGGGGGGAACTATGGCTACACCTTC

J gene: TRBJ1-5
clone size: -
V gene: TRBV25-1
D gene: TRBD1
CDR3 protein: CASSGSGQGREYSNQPQHF
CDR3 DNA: TGTGCCAGCAGTGGCTCCGGACAGGGCAGGGAGTATAGCAATCAGCCCCAGCATTTT

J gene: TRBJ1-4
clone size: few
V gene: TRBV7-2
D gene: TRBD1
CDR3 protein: CASSSGTGQEKLFF
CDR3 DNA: TGTGCCAGCAGCTCCGGGACAGGGCAGGAAAAACTGTTTTTT

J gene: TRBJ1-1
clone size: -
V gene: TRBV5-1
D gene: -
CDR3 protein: CASSLGGVGRDTEAFF
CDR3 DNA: TGCGCCAGCAGCTTGGGGGGAGTCGGGAGGGACACTGAAGCTTTCTTT

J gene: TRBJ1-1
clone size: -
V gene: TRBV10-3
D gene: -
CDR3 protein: CAISQGQNTEAFF
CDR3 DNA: TGTGCCATCAGCCAGGGACAGAACACTGAAGCTTTCTTT

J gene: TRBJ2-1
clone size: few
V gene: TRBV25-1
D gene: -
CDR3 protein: CASSGAPGLYNEQFF
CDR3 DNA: TGTGCCAGCAGTGGGGCCCCGGGACTCTACAATGAGCAGTTCTTC

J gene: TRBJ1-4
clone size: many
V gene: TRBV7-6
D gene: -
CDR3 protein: CASSPHQDSNEKLFF
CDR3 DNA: TGTGCCAGCAGCCCCCATCAAGATTCTAATGAAAAACTGTTTTTT

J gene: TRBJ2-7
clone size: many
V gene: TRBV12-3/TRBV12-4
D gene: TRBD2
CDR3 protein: CASSPAVVGGRNYEQYF
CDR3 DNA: TGTGCCAGCAGTCCGGCCGTGGTGGGCGGGAGAAATTACGAGCAGTACTTC

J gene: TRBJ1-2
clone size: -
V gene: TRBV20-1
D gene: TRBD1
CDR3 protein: CSATTTGVGGYTF
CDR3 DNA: TGCAGTGCTACAACCACAGGGGTGGGAGGCTACACCTTC

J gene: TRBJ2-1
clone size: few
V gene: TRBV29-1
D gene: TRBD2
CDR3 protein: CSVSPGLAGVRQFF
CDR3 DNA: TGCAGCGTCTCCCCGGGACTAGCGGGGGTACGGCAGTTCTTC

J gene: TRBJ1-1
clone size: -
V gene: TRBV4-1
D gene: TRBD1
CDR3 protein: CASSQVGQGAKNTEAFF
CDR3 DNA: TGCGCCAGCAGCCAAGTCGGACAGGGGGCTAAAAACACTGAAGCTTTCTTT

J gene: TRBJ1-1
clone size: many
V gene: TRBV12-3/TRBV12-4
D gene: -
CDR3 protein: CASSLSSGGQLLRGAFF
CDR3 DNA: TGTGCCAGCAGTTTAAGTTCGGGGGGACAACTCCTCCGGGGAGCTTTCTTT

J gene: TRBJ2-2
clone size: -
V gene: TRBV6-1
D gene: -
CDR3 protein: CATLQLTAAGELFF
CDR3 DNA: TGTGCCACCCTGCAACTTACGGCCGCCGGGGAGCTGTTTTTT

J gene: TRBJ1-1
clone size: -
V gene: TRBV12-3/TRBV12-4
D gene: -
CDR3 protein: CASSLAGGITEAFF
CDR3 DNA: TGTGCCAGCAGTTTAGCAGGGGGTATCACTGAAGCTTTCTTT

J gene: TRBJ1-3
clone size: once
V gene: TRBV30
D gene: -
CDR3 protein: CAWSTGTGSGNTIYF
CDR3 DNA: TGTGCCTGGAGTACGGGGACGGGCTCTGGAAACACCATATATTTT

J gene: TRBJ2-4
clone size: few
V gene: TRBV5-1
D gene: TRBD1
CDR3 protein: CASSLQGGEGIQYF
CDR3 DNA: TGCGCCAGCAGCTTACAGGGGGGAGAGGGCATTCAGTACTTC

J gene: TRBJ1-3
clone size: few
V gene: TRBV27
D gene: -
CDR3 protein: CASSLGTPRSGNTIYF
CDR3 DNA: TGTGCCAGCAGTTTAGGGACGCCGCGCTCTGGAAACACCATATATTTT

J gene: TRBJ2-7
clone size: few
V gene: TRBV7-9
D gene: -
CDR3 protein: CASSLTFVSYEQYF
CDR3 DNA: TGTGCCAGCAGCTTAACCTTCGTCTCCTACGAGCAGTACTTC

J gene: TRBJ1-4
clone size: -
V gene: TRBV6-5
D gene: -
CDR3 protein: CASSYVEGRNEKLFF
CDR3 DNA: TGTGCCAGCAGTTACGTCGAGGGGCGTAATGAAAAACTGTTTTTT

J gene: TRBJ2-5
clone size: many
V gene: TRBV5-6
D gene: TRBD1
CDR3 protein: CASRPMLGTGGFAETQYF
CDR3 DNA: TGTGCCAGCAGACCAATGCTAGGGACAGGGGGCTTTGCGGAGACCCAGTACTTC

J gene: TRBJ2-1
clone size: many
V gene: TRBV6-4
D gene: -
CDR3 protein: CASSDTDGKTYNEQFF
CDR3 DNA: TGTGCCAGCAGTGACACCGACGGGAAAACCTACAATGAGCAGTTCTTC

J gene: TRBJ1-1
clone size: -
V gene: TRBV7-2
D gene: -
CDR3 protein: CASSLGSEPREAFF
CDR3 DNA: TGTGCCAGCAGCTTAGGCTCTGAGCCTCGAGAAGCTTTCTTT

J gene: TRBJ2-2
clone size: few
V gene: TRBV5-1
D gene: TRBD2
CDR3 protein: CASSPMFSGGDDTGELFF
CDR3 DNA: TGCGCCAGCAGCCCTATGTTTTCGGGGGGAGACGACACCGGGGAGCTGTTTTTT

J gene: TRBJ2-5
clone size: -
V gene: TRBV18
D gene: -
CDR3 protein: CASSPLGQETQYF
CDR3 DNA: TGTGCCAGCTCACCACTTGGCCAAGAGACCCAGTACTTC

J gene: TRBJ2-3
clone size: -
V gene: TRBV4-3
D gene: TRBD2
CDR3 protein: CASSLSPGTSDTDTQYF
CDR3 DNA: TGCGCCAGCAGCCTATCACCCGGGACTAGCGACACAGATACGCAGTATTTT

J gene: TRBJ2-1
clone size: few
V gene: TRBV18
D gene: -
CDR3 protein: CASSPPVRSEQFF
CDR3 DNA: TGTGCCAGCTCACCACCAGTGCGGTCTGAGCAGTTCTTC

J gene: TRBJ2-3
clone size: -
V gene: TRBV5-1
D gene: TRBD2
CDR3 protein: CASSTGLAGRSTDTQYF
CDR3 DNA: TGCGCCAGCAGCACGGGACTAGCGGGGAGGAGCACAGATACGCAGTATTTT

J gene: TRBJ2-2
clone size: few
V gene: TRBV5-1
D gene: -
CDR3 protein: CASRPGSPNYITGELFF
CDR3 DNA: TGCGCCAGCAGACCAGGAAGTCCCAACTATATCACCGGGGAGCTGTTTTTT

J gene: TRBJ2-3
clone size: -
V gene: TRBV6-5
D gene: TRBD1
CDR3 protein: CASSYESPGQGLDTQYF
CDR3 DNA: TGTGCCAGCAGTTACGAATCTCCGGGACAGGGGCTTGATACGCAGTATTTT

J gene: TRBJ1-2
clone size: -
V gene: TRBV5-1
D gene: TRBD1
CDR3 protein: CASSHLRTGESENYGYTF
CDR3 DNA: TGCGCCAGCAGCCACCTTCGGACAGGGGAGTCTGAGAACTATGGCTACACCTTC

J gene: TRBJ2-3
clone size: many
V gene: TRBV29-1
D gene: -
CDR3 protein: CSVEQGRADTQYF
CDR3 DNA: TGCAGCGTTGAACAGGGACGCGCAGATACGCAGTATTTT

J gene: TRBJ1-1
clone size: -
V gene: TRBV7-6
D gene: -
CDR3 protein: CASSLSLGGTEAFF
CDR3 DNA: TGTGCCAGCAGCTTAAGTTTAGGGGGGACTGAAGCTTTCTTT

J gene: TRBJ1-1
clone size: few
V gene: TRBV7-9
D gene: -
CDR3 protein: CASSLGEWTTEAFF
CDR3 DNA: TGTGCCAGCAGCTTAGGGGAGTGGACCACTGAAGCTTTCTTT

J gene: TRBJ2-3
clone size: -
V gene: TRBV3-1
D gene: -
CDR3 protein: CASSQEGAGVGTDTQYF
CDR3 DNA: TGTGCCAGCAGCCAAGAGGGGGCGGGAGTCGGCACAGATACGCAGTATTTT

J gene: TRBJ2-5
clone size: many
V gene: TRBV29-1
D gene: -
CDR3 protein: CSVESGAQETQYF
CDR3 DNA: TGCAGCGTTGAGTCCGGGGCTCAAGAGACCCAGTACTTC

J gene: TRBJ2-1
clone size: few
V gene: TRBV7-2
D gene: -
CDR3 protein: CASSLAAAGAPYNEQFF
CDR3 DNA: TGTGCCAGCAGCTTAGCAGCTGCGGGGGCGCCCTACAATGAGCAGTTCTTC

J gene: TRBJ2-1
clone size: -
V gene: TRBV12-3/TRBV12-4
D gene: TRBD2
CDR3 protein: CASRPSGRSANEQFF
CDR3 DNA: TGTGCCAGCAGACCGAGCGGGAGGTCCGCGAATGAGCAGTTCTTC

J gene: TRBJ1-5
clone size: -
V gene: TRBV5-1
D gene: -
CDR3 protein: CASSLAGGVGQPQHF
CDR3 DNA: TGCGCCAGCAGCTTGGCCGGGGGAGTTGGTCAGCCCCAGCATTTT

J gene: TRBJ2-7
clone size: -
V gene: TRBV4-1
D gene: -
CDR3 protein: CASSQDLRDGLYEQYF
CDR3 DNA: TGCGCCAGCAGCCAAGATCTCCGGGACGGACTCTACGAGCAGTACTTC

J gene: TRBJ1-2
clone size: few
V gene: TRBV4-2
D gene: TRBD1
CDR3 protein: CASSRDRDSYYGYTF
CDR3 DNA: TGTGCCAGCAGCCGCGACCGGGACAGTTATTATGGCTACACCTTC

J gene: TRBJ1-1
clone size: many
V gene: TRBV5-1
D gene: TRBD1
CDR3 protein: CASGQGNTEAFF
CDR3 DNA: TGCGCCAGTGGACAGGGGAACACTGAAGCTTTCTTT

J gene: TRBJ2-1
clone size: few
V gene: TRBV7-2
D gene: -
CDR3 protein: CASSLNAGGQFF
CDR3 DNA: TGTGCCAGCAGCTTAAATGCCGGTGGGCAGTTCTTC

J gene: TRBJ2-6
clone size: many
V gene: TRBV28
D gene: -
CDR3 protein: CASRHSVFSGANVLTF
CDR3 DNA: TGTGCCAGCAGGCATTCCGTCTTCTCTGGGGCCAACGTCCTGACTTTC

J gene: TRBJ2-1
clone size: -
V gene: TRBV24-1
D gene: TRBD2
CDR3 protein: CATSEAGGLYNEQFF
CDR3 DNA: TGTGCCACCAGTGAGGCGGGAGGGTTGTACAATGAGCAGTTCTTC

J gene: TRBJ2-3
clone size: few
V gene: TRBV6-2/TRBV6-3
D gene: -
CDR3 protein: CASTSTAERPGDTQYF
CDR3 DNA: TGTGCCAGCACTTCGACGGCGGAGAGACCAGGCGATACGCAGTATTTT

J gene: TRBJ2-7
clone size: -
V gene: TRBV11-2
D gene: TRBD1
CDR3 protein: CASSSLGRTGGYEQYF
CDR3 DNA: TGTGCCAGCAGCTCGCTGGGGAGGACAGGGGGCTACGAGCAGTACTTC

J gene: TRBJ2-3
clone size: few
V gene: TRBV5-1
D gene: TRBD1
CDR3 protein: CASSAGTGRSDTQYF
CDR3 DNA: TGCGCCAGCAGCGCCGGGACAGGGCGTTCAGATACGCAGTATTTT

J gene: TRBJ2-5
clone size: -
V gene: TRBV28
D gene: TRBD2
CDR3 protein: CASSTEAAGGLETQYF
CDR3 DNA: TGTGCCAGCAGTACCGAGGCGGCGGGAGGTCTAGAGACCCAGTACTTC

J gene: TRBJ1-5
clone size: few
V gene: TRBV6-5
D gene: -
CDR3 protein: CASSYELGGGPQHF
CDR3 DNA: TGTGCCAGCAGTTACGAGTTGGGTGGAGGGCCCCAGCATTTT

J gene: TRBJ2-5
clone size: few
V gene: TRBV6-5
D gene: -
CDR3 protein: CASSYFPNSRETQYF
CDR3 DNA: TGTGCCAGCAGTTACTTCCCCAATTCACGAGAGACCCAGTACTTC

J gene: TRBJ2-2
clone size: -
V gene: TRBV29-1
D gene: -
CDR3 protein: CSHDANTGEPFF
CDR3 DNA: TGCAGCCATGATGCCAACACCGGGGAGCCGTTTTTT

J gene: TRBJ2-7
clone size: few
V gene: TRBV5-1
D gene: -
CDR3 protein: CASSFGRDMRELLHEQYF
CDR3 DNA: TGCGCCAGCAGCTTTGGCAGGGACATGCGGGAGCTCCTCCACGAGCAGTACTTC